This is a list of T cell receptor beta chains from one sample in a study of beta chain features in type 1 diabetes. Repertoires were generated with immunoSEQ multiplex PCR, while TCRdb's copy carries only in-frame clones and drops some. The sample shows 160,000 or so clones, 11% of them seen only once. The material sequenced was central memory CD4+ T cells from blood. All receptors come from a man aged 18 to 29 in good health. CDR3s include the opening cysteine and the closing phenylalanine or tryptophan. Each record gives: J gene, CDR3 length, clone size, V gene, D gene, CDR3 DNA, CDR3 protein. D genes are given only for firm matches. Clone size is given for some rows only: seen once, a few or many times, or a class if the clone is expanded.

>TRBJ1-2|12|few|TRBV29-1|.
TGCAGCGGTGGGGACGGGCCCTCTGGCTACACCTTC
CSGGDGPSGYTF
>TRBJ1-1|15|.|TRBV29-1|.
TGCAGCGTTTCGAGTGGGGCCAAGGTGAACACTGAAGCTTTCTTT
CSVSSGAKVNTEAFF
>TRBJ2-5|15|.|TRBV7-9|.
TGTGCCAGCAGCCTAACTGCCGACAGAGGAGAGACCCAGTACTTC
CASSLTADRGETQYF
>TRBJ1-2|14|many|TRBV11-2|.
TGTGCCAGCAGCTTAGGCGGCAACTCTGCTGGCTACACCTTC
CASSLGGNSAGYTF
>TRBJ2-2|14|few|TRBV6-1|TRBD1
TGTGCCAGCAGAACAGGGGGGAACACCGGGGAGCTGTTTTTT
CASRTGGNTGELFF
>TRBJ2-7|12|few|TRBV29-1|.
TGCAGCGTTCGGCAGAGGAGCTACGAGCAGTACTTC
CSVRQRSYEQYF
>TRBJ2-3|13|few|TRBV7-2|.
TGTGCCAGCAGCTTAGACTTAGCTGATACGCAGTATTTT
CASSLDLADTQYF
>TRBJ1-2|13|few|TRBV6-1|.
TGTGCCAGCATTTTGACAGCTAACTATGGCTACACCTTC
CASILTANYGYTF
>TRBJ2-5|15|few|TRBV7-8|.
TGTGCCAGCAGCCCTCAGGTCGGCGGGAAGGAGACCCAGTACTTC
CASSPQVGGKETQYF
>TRBJ1-4|13|few|TRBV7-2|.
TGTGCCAGCAGCTTCTCAACTAATGAAAAACTGTTTTTT
CASSFSTNEKLFF
>TRBJ2-1|13|many|TRBV19|.
TGTGCCAGTAGTATAGTTCGAGGGAATGAGCAGTTCTTC
CASSIVRGNEQFF
>TRBJ1-2|13|few|TRBV23-1|.
TGCGCCAGCAGTATACAGGGACGCTATGGCTACACCTTC
CASSIQGRYGYTF
>TRBJ2-7|15|.|TRBV27|TRBD1
TGTGCCAGTCGCGGACAGGGGAAACCCCCCTACGAGCAGTACTTC
CASRGQGKPPYEQYF
>TRBJ2-1|15|once|TRBV6-6|.
TGTGCCAGCGGCAATGGCGGATACTCCTACAATGAGCAGTTCTTC
CASGNGGYSYNEQFF
>TRBJ2-3|13|few|TRBV29-1|.
TGCAGCGTTGTAACGGGGAGCACAGATACGCAGTATTTT
CSVVTGSTDTQYF
>TRBJ1-4|15|.|TRBV11-2|.
TGTGCCAGCAGCTTAGTCCGGGGACCTAATGAAAAACTGTTTTTT
CASSLVRGPNEKLFF
>TRBJ2-7|17|few|TRBV29-1|TRBD2
TGCAGCGTTGCCGGACTAGCGGGGGCCCGTTTTTACTACGAGCAGTACTTC
CSVAGLAGARFYYEQYF
>TRBJ2-4|14|few|TRBV7-2|TRBD2
TGTGCCAGCAGCTTCACTAGCGGGGTGTCCATTCAGTACTTC
CASSFTSGVSIQYF
>TRBJ2-7|13|.|TRBV15|TRBD1
TGTGCCACCAGCAGAGTCAGGGGGTACGAGCAGTACTTC
CATSRVRGYEQYF
>TRBJ2-1|15|few|TRBV4-1|TRBD2
TGCGCCAGTCATCCGGGACTAGCGGGACTGAATGAGCAGTTCTTC
CASHPGLAGLNEQFF
>TRBJ2-7|11|.|TRBV6-5|.
TGTGCCAGCAGTCCCGGAGGCGAGCAGTACTTC
CASSPGGEQYF
>TRBJ2-7|12|few|TRBV7-2|TRBD1
TGTGCCAGCAGCTCCGGGACAGCCGAGCAGTACTTC
CASSSGTAEQYF
>TRBJ1-2|15|few|TRBV28|.
TGTGCCAGCACCCGTGACTTGGGCTCGAACTATGGCTACACCTTC
CASTRDLGSNYGYTF
>TRBJ2-7|13|few|TRBV25-1|TRBD1
TGTGCCAGCAAGAGGACAGGGACCTACGAGCAGTACTTC
CASKRTGTYEQYF
>TRBJ2-6|17|few|TRBV10-3|.
TGTGCCATCAGTGAAGGGGCAGGGAAGGCTGGGGCCAACGTCCTGACTTTC
CAISEGAGKAGANVLTF
>TRBJ2-7|17|few|TRBV18|TRBD2
TGTGCCAGCTCACCTCTAGCGGGAGGGTTTAAAGGGAACGAGCAGTACTTC
CASSPLAGGFKGNEQYF
>TRBJ1-1|10|.|TRBV20-1|.
TGCAGTGCTCACCTTGGCGTAGCTTTCTTT
CSAHLGVAFF
>TRBJ2-3|14|.|TRBV7-9|.
TGCAGCTTTTCGGTACTATCATCCACAGATACGCAGTATTTT
CSFSVLSSTDTQYF
>TRBJ2-3|11|.|TRBV7-2|.
TGTGCCAGCAGCTTAGCTCGGGGAAAGTATTTT
CASSLARGKYF
>TRBJ1-4|14|.|TRBV7-2|TRBD1
TGTGCCAGCAGCGCCGGGACAGGGTACGAAAAACTGTTTTTT
CASSAGTGYEKLFF
>TRBJ2-1|12|.|TRBV15|.
TGTGCCACCAGCAGAGAAAGAGTGATTCCGTTCTTC
CATSRERVIPFF
>TRBJ2-4|16|.|TRBV25-1|.
TGTGCCAGCAGTGAAACAGGAGCCTTAGCCAAAAACATTCAGTACTTC
CASSETGALAKNIQYF
>TRBJ2-2|12|.|TRBV7-6|.
TGTGCCAGCAGCTTAGGCACCGGGGAGCTGTTTTTT
CASSLGTGELFF
>TRBJ1-2|14|.|TRBV7-2|.
TGTGCCAGCAGCGTAAACAGGGACGGTAGTGGCTACACCTTC
CASSVNRDGSGYTF
>TRBJ1-2|14|.|TRBV11-1|TRBD1
TGTGCCAGCAGCGAGACAGGGAATGGCTATGGCTACACCTTC
CASSETGNGYGYTF
>TRBJ1-1|11|.|TRBV2|.
TGTGCCAGCAGTGCGAGAACTGAAGCTTTCTTT
CASSARTEAFF
>TRBJ2-5|13|.|TRBV29-1|TRBD1
TGCAGCGTTAAACAGGGGGTCAAAGAGACCCAGTACTTC
CSVKQGVKETQYF
>TRBJ2-1|14|.|TRBV5-1|TRBD2
TGCGCCAGCAGCCCCTTAGCGGGGGGGAATGAGCAGTTCTTC
CASSPLAGGNEQFF
>TRBJ2-5|13|few|TRBV7-2|.
TGTGCCAGCAGCAGAGATGGTAGGGAGACCCAGTACTTC
CASSRDGRETQYF
>TRBJ2-3|15|.|TRBV5-6|TRBD2
TGTGCCAGCAACCCTCTAGCGGGGACTTCAGATACGCAGTATTTT
CASNPLAGTSDTQYF
>TRBJ2-3|13|.|TRBV11-3|.
TGTGCCAGCAGCTTAGGGGACGGAGATACGCAGTATTTT
CASSLGDGDTQYF
>TRBJ1-2|12|.|TRBV2|.
TGTGCCAGCAGTGTTACCCTGAGGGGCTACACCTTC
CASSVTLRGYTF
>TRBJ2-3|13|.|TRBV7-2|.
TGTGCCAGCAGCTTCAAGGACAGCGATACGCAGTATTTT
CASSFKDSDTQYF
>TRBJ2-3|16|few|TRBV9|TRBD2
TGTGCCAGCAGCGTAGCCCCTAGCGGGAGGACAGATACGCAGTATTTT
CASSVAPSGRTDTQYF
>TRBJ1-1|13|few|TRBV7-3|TRBD1
TGTGCCAGCAGCCCGGGACAGGGCACTGAAGCTTTCTTT
CASSPGQGTEAFF
>TRBJ2-3|17|few|TRBV5-1|TRBD2
TGCGCCAGCAGCCCCTTAGCGGGGCCTACCCGTGGGGGTACGCAGTATTTT
CASSPLAGPTRGGTQYF
>TRBJ1-1|13|.|TRBV5-1|.
TGCGCCAGCAGCCCCCGGGGGAACACTGAAGCTTTCTTT
CASSPRGNTEAFF
>TRBJ1-6|14|few|TRBV7-9|.
TGTGCCAGCAGCGGTGACGGGAATAATTCACCCCTCCACTTT
CASSGDGNNSPLHF